This T cell receptor (beta chain) was captured in a study of cytomegalovirus exposure and HLA in healthy donors (dated by TCRdb to about 2017). Describing the broader study: According to an earlier analysis of 587 of the donors, some 170 million T cells yielded 117 million unique TCR beta sequences and 276 Gb of sequence data. Roughly 320 gigabases of sequencing data and 70 million to 95 million unique TCR sequences made up an early release that covered about 640 HLA-typed donors. Among the roughly 390 genotyped donors, approximately 82% belonged to the genetic ancestry cluster associated with self-reported Caucasian donors. The study was designed to test whether signatures of past pathogen exposure could be identified by cataloging public T cell receptors. The study profiled the T cell repertoires of more than 500 subjects by immunosequencing and related them to cytomegalovirus serostatus. Along with the approximately 650-subject first cohort, a separate validation cohort of some 130 different subjects was used. The study combined high-throughput TCR immunosequencing, statistical association of individual TCRs with disease status, and machine learning to predict cytomegalovirus infection status. A later analysis re-analyzed previously published TCR beta repertoires from hundreds of donors and added high-resolution HLA genotyping to study TCR occurrence patterns. The later analysis used no new phenotypic data to find candidate immune exposures, relying instead on TCR beta sequences and their occurrence across donors. In an earlier analysis of 550 to 700 of the donors, high-throughput TCR beta sequencing was used to judge whether each TCR beta V gene segment behaved as functional or pseudogenic. Donor age, sex, ethnicity and CMV serostatus were collected together with the repertoire data. A later genetic analysis used genome-wide SNP genotypes for about 60% of the 666 donors, treating that subset as a discovery cohort. All discovery cohort repertoires had been generated on a single sequencing platform. Both class I and class II loci were covered by HLA typing, at four-digit resolution. Typing coverage varied by locus: roughly 629-640 donors for A, B, C, DRB1 and DQB1; more than 500 for DQA1; about 600 for DPA1; roughly 470 for DPB1. Roughly 5 DR-DQ haplotypes were handled as single units for association and clustering because linkage in the cohort was strong. On average, about 200,000 unique TCR beta nucleotide sequences were sequenced per donor among some 420 genotyped donors of the cohort, with around 19% of those sequences being non-productive. General findings and caveats noted by the study authors: Linkage disequilibrium might explain the correlated functional status among segregating V segments, but an unknown experimental factor could not be excluded. In vitro tests confirmed that three of the cytomegalovirus-associated TCR beta chains recognize cytomegalovirus antigens. The authors suggested that the approach could potentially be generalized to other disease states and immunological phenotypes. In a later analysis, several top co-occurrence clusters were reported to appear linked to parvovirus B19, influenza, CMV and Epstein-Barr virus. A further reported finding was that TCR beta sequences accurately predicted the HLA-A and HLA-B alleles for most subjects in the first cohort. The classifier was reported to diagnose cytomegalovirus status with high specificity and sensitivity in both the original and validation cohorts. The study listed 150 to 200 TCR beta chains as associated with cytomegalovirus. In a later analysis, HLA-associated TCR beta chains showed more clonal expansion and lower generation probabilities than non-associated chains that were equally common. When HLA alleles, especially DR and DQ, strongly co-occurred, TCR associations were difficult to assign to individual alleles. The only immune exposure information available for the cohort was CMV serostatus. An earlier analysis of some 560 of the donors showed that most TCR beta V segments appeared in productive rearrangements either about 87% or about 30% of the time, which broadly matched IMGT annotations. A later genetic analysis reported fewer N-insertions in productive TCRs among donors in an Asian-associated ancestry cluster than the approximately 670-donor mean. In a later analysis, TCR association rates were found to vary across HLA loci, with the most associated TCRs seen for DRB1 alleles and the fewest for HLA-C alleles. This cohort had only TCR beta chains sequenced, and the lack of alpha or paired-chain data limited which features could be detected. In a later genetic analysis, a missense DCLRE1C variant was associated with V-gene and J-gene trimming of TCR beta chains, and the association was replicated in an independent cohort. In a later analysis, around 15,000 TCR beta sequences were associated with specific HLA alleles at a false discovery rate of 0.05. The earlier analysis of a few hundred of the donors excluded some 15 rarely observed V segments, including chromosome 9 orphons, because counts were too low. Across donors, most TCR sequences were observed very rarely, whereas some public TCRs were present in many individuals. A cluster of highly shared sequence variants was judged likely to represent a technical artifact of the sequencing pipeline. In a later analysis, most CMV-associated TCR beta chains were found to appear HLA-restricted, with HLA associations seemingly driven largely by CMV exposure. Sequencing depth was assumed to be roughly uniform across donors in the presence/absence analyses, though that assumption may not hold. The 87-base-pair reads could not distinguish some IMGT-functional V segments, including TRBV6-2 and TRBV6-3, so those segments were excluded. Because HLA typing was missing for some donors at each locus, association tests included only the typed subset.

Receptor amplification or capture employed the immunoSEQ multiplex PCR assay. The multiplex PCR relied on a mix of 60 forward primers for TCR Vbeta segments and 13 reverse primers for TCR Jbeta segments. The CDR3 region of rearranged TCR beta genes was amplified from genomic DNA with a multiplex PCR assay. On the Illumina HiSeq System, the amplified TCR beta libraries were sequenced as 87-base-pair reads. The source study handled its data this way. A later analysis tallied around 80 million unique TCR beta chains across the 666 repertoires, and about 10 million of those chains were shared by two or more donors. Raw reads were error-corrected and collapsed into unique sequences by a nearest-neighbor algorithm in which closely related sequences were merged to remove PCR and sequencing errors. V, D and J gene segments were assigned by aligning CDR3 sequences to IMGT reference sequences. For a sequence to be retained, at least a six-nucleotide match to both a V gene segment and a J gene segment was required. A rearrangement counted as productive if the CDR3 had no stop codons and remained in frame with V and J, and every other rearrangement counted as non-productive. Following IMGT convention, CDR3 was defined as the stretch from the second conserved V-encoded cysteine up to the conserved J-encoded phenylalanine. In an earlier analysis of 550 to 650 of the donors, sequences lacking an unambiguous match to a single V gene segment were excluded. In an earlier analysis of around 600 of the donors, V segments were called functional above 56.7% productive rearrangements and were called segregating when the between-donor standard deviation exceeded 5%. A statistical classification framework was built for diagnosing cytomegalovirus status from the catalog of TCR beta chain sequences. In a later analysis, V and J genes were assigned by comparing TCR nucleotide sequences against IMGT/GENE-DB human TR gene sequences. In a later analysis, CDR3 sequences and most-parsimonious VDJ recombination scenarios were assigned using the TCRdist pipeline. In a later analysis, each TCR beta chain was defined by its CDR3 amino acid sequence together with its V-gene family, and reads without a unique V-gene family were excluded. To address suspected cross-contamination and a sequencing artifact, a later analysis removed roughly 640 highly shared, low-generation-probability nucleotide sequences. In a later analysis, a clonal expansion index was calculated for each public chain from normalized within-repertoire ranks of inferred template counts. A later analysis computed generation probabilities with a VDJ recombination model fitted to out-of-frame rearrangements, and checked the results against IGoR. A later analysis scored TCR-TCR, TCR-HLA and TCR-CMV co-occurrence with hypergeometric tests, applying a repertoire-size bias correction to TCR pairs. In a later analysis, false discovery rates were estimated by permuting HLA or CMV assignments 20 times. In a later analysis, co-occurring TCRs were grouped using DBSCAN, with TCRdist sequence similarity added in when clustering inside HLA-allele-positive subsets. Repertoires with fewer than 30,000 or more than 120,000 public chains were left out of co-occurrence clustering, as were a few repertoires with anomalous nucleotide sharing. Drawn from immuneACCESS, this table holds only the in-frame rearrangements with V and J called that TCRdb kept. Clones are partly lost; checked studies trace under half to an unresolved V gene and leave the rest unexplained. D and trimming come from the DNA, and the V and J calls and clone size come from that table. The sample table shows fewer than 200,000 clones, and about four fifths are seen once. The ten largest clonotypes hold more than 3% of the sample.

The cohort consisted of approximately 670 healthy bone marrow donors. At the time of sampling, all cohort members were nominally healthy, though unrecorded immune exposures were likely present. The donor was CMV seropositive and belonged to the group of over 250 seropositive cohort members. A peripheral blood sample was provided by each donor, and peripheral blood mononuclear cells were used for TCR beta sequencing. The Qiagen DNeasy Blood Extraction Kit was used to extract genomic DNA from the blood cell samples. Inclusive of the bounding cysteine and phenylalanine, the CDR3 is 13 residues long. Only CDR3 DNA is held: 39 bases, read in frame from base 1. Reading the germline V gene (reference sequence) gives CDR1 MNHNY and CDR2 SVGAGI. Germline trimming: 4 bases from V, 7 bases from J; junction bases outside gene matches: 5. Turning to this clone: Its antigen remains undetermined. Base qualities are missing; no much larger clone stands one base away.

The chain was built from TRBV6-6 and TRBJ1-1; 8 central bases correspond to TRBD1. This TCR derives from a man aged 40-49 years in good health and CMV-seropositive. The sequenced sample consisted of PBMCs. The CDR3 region has the sequence CASSLQGEVEAFF. Read as DNA, the sequence is TGTGCCAGCAGTTTACAGGGGGAAGTTGAAGCTTTCTTT.